These 17 T cell receptor beta chains came from one sample sequenced in a study of PD-L1 blockade in urothelial cancer. Using immunoSEQ multiplex PCR, the repertoire was profiled, and TCRdb retains in-frame clones only, with some absent. The data show some 120,000 clones, around 89% seen once. Time point defined: peripheral blood 6 weeks after treatment start. Sequenced here: PBMCs, sampled around atezolizumab (anti-PD-L1) treatment. These receptor sequences come from a man aged 55 to 70 with urothelial cancer.

The chain combines TRBV19 with TRBJ1-1; D may be TRBD1 (5 bases). Germline V gene lookup returns CDR1 LNHDA and CDR2 SQIVND (reference sequence). The CDR3 sequence is 12 residues long. V lost 7 bases and J 3 bases, leaving 9 bases between the germline ends. The CDR3 loop reads CASMPGYTEAFF. CDR3 coding DNA: TGTGCCAGTATGCCAGGGTACACTGAAGCTTTCTTT. The complete variable domain, with remaining parts taken from reference TRBV19 and TRBJ1-1, reads DGGITQSPKYLFRKEGQNVTLSCEQNLNHDAMYWYRQDPGQGLRLIYYSQIVNDFQKGDIAEGYSVSREKKESFPLTVTSAQKNPTAFYLCASMPGYTEAFFGQGTRLTVV.

The rearrangement links TRBV27 to TRBJ2-5; D is perhaps TRBD2 (6 bases). This CDR3 spans 11 amino acids. V shed 3 bases and J shed 9 bases, with 8 bases lying between them. Germline CDR1 and CDR2: MNHEY and SMNVEV (reference sequence). The CDR3 reads CASSLGGAQYF. The CDR3 nucleotides are TGTGCCAGCAGTTTGGGCGGGGCCCAGTACTTC.

The CDR3: CASGLAGAGRWNQPQHF. In nucleotides, the CDR3 is TGTGCTAGTGGCCTTGCTGGGGCAGGGAGGTGGAATCAGCCCCAGCATTTT. This sequence joins TRBV12-5 and TRBJ1-5, with D possibly matching TRBD1 (5 bases). The CDR3 contains 17 residues. V was trimmed by 6 bases and J by 4 bases, leaving 22 bases between them. CDR1 and CDR2 (germline): LGHNT, FRNRAP.

This clone was found once. The CDR3 DNA reads as TGTGCCAGCAGCGTAGCTGGACACTCTAACTATGGCTACACCTTC. Translation gives CASSVAGHSNYGYTF. This rearrangement joins TRBV9 to TRBJ1-2; a weak D match, TRBD1 (5 bases). Germline-derived CDR1 and CDR2 are SGDLS and YYNGEE. V lost 0 bases to trimming and J lost 0 bases, with 9 bases between them. The CDR3 is made up of 15 amino acids.

The J gene is TRBJ2-5, the V gene TRBV10-2; 7 nucleotides match TRBD2. Trimming removed 5 bases from V and 5 bases from J; junction bases left unmatched: 11. In germline, CDR1 is WSHSY, CDR2 SAAADI. This CDR3 comprises 15 residues. The CDR3 nucleotides read TGCGCCAGCAGTTCAACCGCGCGGGGGAGGGAGACCCAGTACTTC. It translates to CASSSTARGRETQYF.

This chain connects TRBV2 to TRBJ2-7, with D perhaps matching TRBD1 (6 bases). The CDR3 contains 12 residues. The germline V gene has CDR1 SNHLY and CDR2 FYNNEI. V was shortened by 3 bases and J by 9 bases, with 12 bases between the two germline ends. The CDR3 DNA sequence: TGTGCCAGCAGTGAGGACACAGGGTGGCAGTACTTC. Translated: CASSEDTGWQYF.

V and J are TRBV7-2 and TRBJ1-3, with D maybe TRBD1 (6 bases). This CDR3 contains 17 residues. CDR1 SGHTA and CDR2 FQGNSA come from the germline V gene. Trimming removed 5 bases from V and 0 bases from J, with 17 bases in between. Written as DNA, the CDR3 is TGTGCCAGCAGCCGAGTGGGGGCCGCGGGCTCTGGAAACACCATATATTTT. Amino acid sequence: CASSRVGAAGSGNTIYF.

The chain employs TRBV5-1 and TRBJ2-7; 14 nucleotides align to TRBD2. This CDR3 contains 16 residues. CDR1 is SGHRS, CDR2 YFSETQ, per germline. V was clipped by 0 bases and J by 3 bases; unmatched bases: 2. The DNA for the CDR3 is TGCGCCAGCAGCTTGGCTGGACTAGCGGGGGGCTACGAGCAGTACTTC. It encodes CASSLAGLAGGYEQYF.

V usage is TRBV7-2 and J usage is TRBJ2-7; 11 bases match TRBD1. Germline-derived CDR1 and CDR2 are SGHTA and FQGNSA. The trim removed 3 bases at V and 4 bases at J, leaving 5 bases unmatched. The CDR3 has 15 residues. The CDR3: CASSLYGTGGYEQYF. Written as DNA, the CDR3 is TGTGCCAGCAGCTTGTACGGGACAGGGGGATACGAGCAGTACTTC.

This chain links TRBV10-3 with TRBJ2-1; 14 bases align to TRBD2. J lost 10 bases, V lost 6 bases, and 2 bases had no gene match. This CDR3 contains 13 residues. Germline-derived CDR1 and CDR2 are ENHRY and SYGVKD. The CDR3 region is CAIRGLAGEEQFF. CDR3 DNA: TGTGCCATCAGGGGACTAGCGGGGGAAGAGCAGTTCTTC.

J is TRBJ2-2 and V is TRBV28; 8 bases align to TRBD1. With 7 bases clipped from V and 6 bases from J, the junction kept 7 bases outside the gene matches. The CDR3 has 14 residues. Germline CDR1 MDHEN, CDR2 SYDVKM. CDR3 coding DNA: TGTGCCAGCACCTGGACAGGGAGGTCCGGGGAGCTGTTTTTT. Translating gives CASTWTGRSGELFF.

This sequence joins TRBV28 and TRBJ1-6, with 10 bases matching TRBD1. Germline V gene lookup returns CDR1 MDHEN and CDR2 SYDVKM. The CDR3 consists of 17 residues. The V and J ends lost 5 bases and 10 bases, in that order; junction bases with no gene match: 14. The CDR3 region is CASSRLSLGTGVSPLHF. The CDR3 DNA reads as TGTGCCAGCAGTCGGCTCAGTTTGGGGACAGGGGTGTCACCCCTCCACTTT.

This chain connects TRBV30 to TRBJ2-7; tentatively, D is TRBD2 (5 bases). The CDR3 covers 13 residues. Germline CDR1 is GTSNPN and CDR2 is SVGIG (reference sequence). Trimming removed 2 bases from V and 3 bases from J, with 11 bases in between. The CDR3 coding sequence is TGTGCCTGGAGTACGGACTCGGACTACGAGCAGTACTTC. Protein sequence: CAWSTDSDYEQYF.

V and J are TRBV7-2 and TRBJ2-7, with TRBD2 matching over 8 bases. The CDR3 runs to 12 residues. The germline CDR1 and CDR2 sequences are SGHTA and FQGNSA. V shed 3 bases and J 6 bases; nucleotides not matched to a gene: 1. In nucleotides, the CDR3 is TGTGCCAGCAGCTTCGGGACTAGCGAGCAGTACTTC. It encodes CASSFGTSEQYF.

The J gene is TRBJ2-7, the V gene TRBV2, with 8 bases identical to TRBD2. The germline V gene encodes CDR1 SNHLY and CDR2 FYNNEI. Trimming at V came to 5 bases and at J to 3 bases, leaving 9 bases not matched to a gene. The CDR3 covers 15 residues. Here the CDR3 reads CASSRTGTSRYEQYF. Written as DNA, the CDR3 is TGTGCCAGCAGTCGCACCGGGACTAGTCGCTACGAGCAGTACTTC.

This clone was counted a single time. The J gene is TRBJ2-1, the V gene TRBV19; D is uncertain. This CDR3 has 12 residues. CDR1 is LNHDA, CDR2 SQIVND, per germline (reference sequence). Trimming removed 7 bases from V and 5 bases from J, with 9 bases in between. This chain's CDR3 is CASTSGHNEQFF. In DNA form, the CDR3 reads TGTGCCAGTACCAGTGGCCACAATGAGCAGTTCTTC.

The chain couples TRBV7-9 to TRBJ2-1; 7 bases line up with TRBD1. V shed 5 bases, J shed 8 bases, and the junction held 15 bases outside the gene matches. CDR3 length: 16 residues. Germline V gene lookup returns CDR1 SEHNR and CDR2 FQNEAQ (reference sequence). The CDR3 nucleotides are TGTGCCAGCAGCCCGGGGACGCAGGGGGAATGGGATGAGCAGTTCTTC. This encodes CASSPGTQGEWDEQFF.